This T cell receptor beta chain was sequenced during a study of shared clonotypes between healthy human individuals. Study observations and caveats: Sharing of clonotypes among donors was expected to vary with sequencing depth.

The authors ran the assay at deep level. Only in-frame clones appear in the TCRdb table, and some are missing; sequencing was by immunoSEQ multiplex PCR. Of around 700,000 clones listed, over 65% are singletons. V was shortened by 5 bases and J by 9 bases, with 11 bases between the two germline ends. Germline assignment: CDR1 SGHTA and CDR2 FQGNSA. CDR3 size: 12 residues. To note about this clone: Its antigen remains unknown.

The chain carries TRBV7-2 and TRBJ2-1, with D unclear. Input material: memory CD4+ T cells sorted from blood. Subset of the sample: CD45RA-negative fraction. The clonotype was recovered from a woman in her twenties or thirties in good health. The CDR3 DNA reads as TGTGCCAGCAGCCCCTACATAGGTGAGCAGTTCTTC. Its protein product is CASSPYIGEQFF.